This entry concerns a single T cell receptor (beta chain). Its antigen is not identified. An end of the junction does not agree with germline; a read error may underlie this. The CDR3 consists of 17 residues. Germline V gives CDR1 LNHNV, CDR2 YYDKDF (reference sequence). TCR beta CDR3 regions were amplified from RNA transcripts. Second-round multiplex PCR followed a first-round RT-PCR using HTBI primers. Each CDR3 protein gets one entry after TCRdb re-called the multiplex PCR reads with MiXCR. The sample contains around 660,000 distinct CDR3 sequences, 35% to 45% of which appear only once. Having ophthalmopathy, the donors showed moderate-to-severe activity, CAS ≥3 and NOSPECS ≥4, with disease lasting under 3 months. This sample is part of a study of Graves' ophthalmopathy and Graves' hyperthyroidism. Study outcomes and limitations: An 81.08% specificity and roughly 90% sensitivity were achieved by a 13-signature model that separated ophthalmopathy from stable hyperthyroidism. Among thyroid clonotypes expanded above 0.001 frequency, most also appeared in blood.

This rearrangement joins TRBV15 to TRBJ2-7; D call uncertain. Sequenced material: peripheral blood. The TCR comes from an adult man with Graves' ophthalmopathy. This CDR3 reads CATSSGIGLGLSDEQYF. The CDR3 DNA is TGTGCCACCAGCAGTGGTATAGGGCTCGGGCTCTCCGACGAGCAGTACTTC.